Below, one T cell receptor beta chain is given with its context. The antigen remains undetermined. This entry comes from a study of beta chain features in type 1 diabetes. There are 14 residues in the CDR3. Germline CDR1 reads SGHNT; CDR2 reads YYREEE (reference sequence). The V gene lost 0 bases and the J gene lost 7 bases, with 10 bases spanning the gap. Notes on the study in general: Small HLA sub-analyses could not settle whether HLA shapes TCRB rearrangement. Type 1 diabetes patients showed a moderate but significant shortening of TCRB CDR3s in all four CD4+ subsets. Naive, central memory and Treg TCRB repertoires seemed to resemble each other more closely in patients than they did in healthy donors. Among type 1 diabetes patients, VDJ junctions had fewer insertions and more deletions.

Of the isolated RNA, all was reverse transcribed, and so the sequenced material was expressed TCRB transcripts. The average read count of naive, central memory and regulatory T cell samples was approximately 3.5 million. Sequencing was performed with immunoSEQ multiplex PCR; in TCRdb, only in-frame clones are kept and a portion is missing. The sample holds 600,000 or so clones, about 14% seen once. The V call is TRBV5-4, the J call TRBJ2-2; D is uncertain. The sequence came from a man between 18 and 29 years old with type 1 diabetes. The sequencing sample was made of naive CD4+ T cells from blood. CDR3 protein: CASSLGTLVGELFF. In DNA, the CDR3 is TGTGCCAGCAGCTTGGGGACCCTCGTCGGGGAGCTGTTTTTT. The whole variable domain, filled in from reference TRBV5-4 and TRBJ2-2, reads ETGVTQSPTHLIKTRGQQVTLRCSSQSGHNTVSWYQQALGQGPQFIFQYYREEENGRGNFPPRFSGLQFPNYSSELNVNALELDDSALYLCASSLGTLVGELFFGEGSRLTVL.